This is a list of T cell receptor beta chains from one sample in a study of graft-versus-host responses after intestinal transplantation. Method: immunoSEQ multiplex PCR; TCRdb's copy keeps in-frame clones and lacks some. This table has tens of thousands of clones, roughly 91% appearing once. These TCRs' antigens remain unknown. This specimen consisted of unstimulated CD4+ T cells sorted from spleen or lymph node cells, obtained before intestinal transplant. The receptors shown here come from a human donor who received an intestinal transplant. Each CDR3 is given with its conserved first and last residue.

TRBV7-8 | CASSLALRGSSGNTIYF
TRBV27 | CASSQGVWGELFF
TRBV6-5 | CASSYSQSSGANVLTF
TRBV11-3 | CASSLAGGTASYEQYF
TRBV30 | CAWSPTRPLGYSYEQYF
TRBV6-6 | CASSYSSTSGGEGFF
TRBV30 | CAWSQDYGQPQHF
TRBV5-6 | CASTGLAGVNEQFF
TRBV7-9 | CASSLNDFSPLHF
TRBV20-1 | CSARGVYEQFF
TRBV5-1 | CASSLAKAGDRETQYF
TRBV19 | CASTQGWKNTEAFF
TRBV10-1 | CASSETRLGGNEKLFF
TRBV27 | CASRKSRPTYEQYF
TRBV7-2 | CASSPPGTVQETQYF
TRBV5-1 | CASSWGQGRGYTF
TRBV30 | CAWSSQGQVVQPQHF
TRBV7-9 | CASSLGDRAYTEAFF
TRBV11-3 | CASSLDSGRRAFF
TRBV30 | CAWNPQGAEGYTF
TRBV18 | CASSPDGYYEQYF
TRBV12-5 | CASGRGQGKTNTEAFF
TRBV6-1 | CASSEANTQYF
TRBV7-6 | CASSLGPDGGDEQYF
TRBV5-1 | CASSLAGNTEAFF
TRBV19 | CASTRRAGQGKYNEQFF
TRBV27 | CASSLPWTGGREKLFF
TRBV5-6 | CASSETDTQYF
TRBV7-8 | CASRTTYNEQFF
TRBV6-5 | CASSYLVTGVYGYTF
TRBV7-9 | CASSSGTSEFEQYF
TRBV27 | CASSTKGQGSYEQYF
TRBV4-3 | CASSQNFHGGRDYGYTF
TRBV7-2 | CASSLVIASGAGTDTQYF
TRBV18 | CASSPRGQGFDSPLHF
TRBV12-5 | CASGLFLAGGMPYEQYF
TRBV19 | CASSTRQFSGANVLTF
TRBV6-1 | CASNLSGGNEQFF
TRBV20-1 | CSARQDTQYF
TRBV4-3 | CASSHWGDYGYTF
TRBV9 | CASSSAGQGVNGELFF
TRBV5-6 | CASSLGPGGSQPQHF
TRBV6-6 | CASRQGAYTGELFF
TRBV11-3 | CASSQYRDQPQHF
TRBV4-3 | CASSQVGLAGFYNEQFF
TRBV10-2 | CASSDGPDQPQHF
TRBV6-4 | CASRPSGMNTEAFF